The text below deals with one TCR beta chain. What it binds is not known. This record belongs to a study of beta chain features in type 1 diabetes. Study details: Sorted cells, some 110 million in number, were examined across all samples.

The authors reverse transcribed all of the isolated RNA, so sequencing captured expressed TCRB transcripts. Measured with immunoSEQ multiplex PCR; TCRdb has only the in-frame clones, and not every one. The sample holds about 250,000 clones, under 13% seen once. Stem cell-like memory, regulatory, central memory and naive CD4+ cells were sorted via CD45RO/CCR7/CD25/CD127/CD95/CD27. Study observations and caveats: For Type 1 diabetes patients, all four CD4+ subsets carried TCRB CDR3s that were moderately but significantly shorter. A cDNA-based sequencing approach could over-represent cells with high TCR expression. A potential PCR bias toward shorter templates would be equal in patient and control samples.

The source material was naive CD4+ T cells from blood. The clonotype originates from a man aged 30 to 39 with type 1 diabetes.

The CDR3 loop is CSVERGVGNEQFF. The CDR3 nucleotides are TGCAGCGTTGAACGGGGGGTAGGGAATGAGCAGTTCTTC. The V and J genes are TRBV29-1 and TRBJ2-1; TRBD2 matches 7 bases. In germline, CDR1 is SQVTM, CDR2 ANQGSEA. With 2 bases clipped from V and 7 bases from J, the junction kept 5 bases outside the gene matches. This CDR3 has 13 residues.